This T cell receptor (beta chain) was sequenced during a study of cytomegalovirus exposure and HLA in healthy donors. CDR3 size: 15 residues. Trimming removed 2 bases from V and 0 bases from J, with 13 bases in between. Looked up from germline, CDR1 is GTSNPN and CDR2 is SVGIG (reference sequence). Primers: 60 Vbeta forward and 13 Jbeta reverse. Clones were read by immunoSEQ multiplex PCR, and TCRdb kept only the in-frame ones, dropping some. The table records some 91,000 clones, over 75% of them present only once. The genes are TRBV30 and TRBJ2-5, with D tentatively TRBD2 (5 bases). Material for sequencing was PBMCs. The clonotype originates from a man in his forties in good health and CMV-seronegative. CDR3 in amino acids: CAWSPSGTHQETQYF. Here the CDR3 DNA reads TGTGCCTGGAGTCCCAGCGGAACCCACCAAGAGACCCAGTACTTC.